Shown below are 20 T cell receptor beta chains from a single sample sequenced in a study of T cells after yellow fever vaccination. TCRdb re-derived calls from the 5' RACE reads in MiXCR, one entry per CDR3 protein. This sample has approximately 160,000 distinct CDR3 sequences; around 9.3% occur once, and the top ten carry roughly a third. The sequencing used CD8+ T cells sorted from PBMCs, collected 45 days after the yellow fever booster vaccination. Every receptor here comes from a man aged 18 to 30 who received the YFV17D yellow fever vaccine.

This clonotype has just a few counts. This CDR3 is CASGYEQYV. CDR3 in DNA: TGTGCCAGCGGTTACGAGCAGTACGTC. This chain uses TRBV6-1 with TRBJ2-7; D is undetermined. Trimming stripped 8 bases from V and 4 bases from J, with 3 bases between. The germline V gene encodes CDR1 MNHNS and CDR2 SASEGT. This CDR3 has 9 residues.

V gene TRBV27 combines with J gene TRBJ2-7; possible D gene TRBD2, 5 bases. Germline CDR1 MNHEY, CDR2 SMNVEV (reference sequence). Trimming shortened V by 1 base and J by 3 bases, and 10 bases separated the two germline ends. The CDR3 is made up of 14 amino acids. CDR3 sequence: CASSLFPGNYEQYF. Here the CDR3 DNA reads TGTGCCAGCAGTTTATTCCCCGGGAACTACGAGCAGTACTTC.

The chain has TRBV6-5 and TRBJ2-1, with a tentative D call TRBD2 (5 bases). Germline lookup yields CDR1 MNHEY and CDR2 SVGAGI. The CDR3 runs 12 residues. Trimming took 4 bases from V and 12 from J, leaving 13 bases between them. The CDR3 loop reads CASSWPDGGQFF. The CDR3 DNA reads TGTGCCAGCAGTTGGCCCGATGGAGGGCAGTTCTTC.

This clonotype has just a few counts. This chain links TRBV4-3 with TRBJ2-5; 7 positions match TRBD1. The junction had 12 bases not matched to a gene; V was cut back by 1 base and J by 1 base. This CDR3 spans 18 amino acids. Germline V gene lookup returns CDR1 LGHNA and CDR2 YSLEER. DNA of the CDR3: TGCGCCAGCAGCCAAGCAACTGACAGGGAGTTCTTCCAAGAGACCCAGTACTTC. It is translated as CASSQATDREFFQETQYF.

In its sample, this clonotype was seen many times. The chain is built from TRBV4-1 and TRBJ1-2; D gene uncertain. Germline CDR1 is MGHRA and CDR2 is YSYEKL. The V end was cut by 4 bases, the J end by 4 bases, with 13 bases between. This CDR3 has 14 residues. The CDR3 is CASSPPGAGYGYTF. The CDR3 region has the DNA TGCGCCAGCAGCCCTCCGGGAGCGGGCTATGGCTACACCTTC.

The chain is built from TRBV20-1 and TRBJ2-2; no clear D. The V gene lost 6 bases and the J gene lost 7 bases, with 12 bases spanning the gap. The CDR3 consists of 12 residues. The germline CDR1 and CDR2 sequences are DFQATT and SNEGSKA (reference sequence). CDR3 residues: CSAWSVGGELFF. CDR3 DNA sequence: TGCAGTGCGTGGTCGGTGGGCGGGGAGCTGTTTTTT.

This clonotype occurred a few times. The rearrangement uses TRBV5-1 and TRBJ2-1, with D perhaps matching TRBD2 (5 bases). Germline assignment: CDR1 SGHRS and CDR2 YFSETQ. V lost 7 bases and J 3 bases, leaving 11 bases between the germline ends. The CDR3 sequence is 13 residues long. In DNA, the CDR3 is TGCGCCAGCCACGGACTGTACTACAATGAGCAGTTCTTC. Encoded protein: CASHGLYYNEQFF.

V gene TRBV10-3 combines with J gene TRBJ2-5, with D perhaps matching TRBD2 (5 bases). Looked up from germline, CDR1 is ENHRY and CDR2 is SYGVKD. The CDR3 contains 14 residues. Trimming removed 2 bases from V and 5 bases from J, with 12 bases in between. For the CDR3, the DNA is TGTGCCATCAGTGAGGATTCCGGAGGCGAGACCCAGTACTTC. This translates into CAISEDSGGETQYF.

This clonotype was seen repeatedly, ten times or more. The V call is TRBV12-3 or TRBV12-4, the J call TRBJ2-3; 12 positions agree with TRBD2. The J segment lost 0 bases and the V segment lost 5 bases, leaving 0 bases of the junction unmatched. The length of the CDR3 is 15 residues. The CDR3 coding sequence is TGTGCCAGCAGTGGACTAGCGGGGAGCACAGATACGCAGTATTTT. Residues: CASSGLAGSTDTQYF.

The table lists this clonotype with many counts. The chain uses TRBV4-3 and TRBJ1-2; D is undetermined. The germline CDR1 and CDR2 sequences are LGHNA and YSLEER. Trimming pared 6 bases from V and 3 bases from J, leaving 14 bases between. CDR3 length: 14 residues. Here the CDR3 DNA reads TGCGCCAGCAGATTCGGACTTTCCCACTATGGCTACACCTTC. The encoded protein is CASRFGLSHYGYTF.

This clonotype has just a few counts. V usage is TRBV6-2 or TRBV6-3 and J usage is TRBJ2-2; a weak D match, TRBD1 (6 bases). Trimming left V 3 bases short and J 4 bases short, with 15 bases between. The CDR3 runs 16 residues. Germline loops: CDR1 MNHEY, CDR2 SVGEGT. CDR3 protein: CASSYIVGGFTGELFF. The CDR3 DNA is TGTGCCAGCAGTTATATAGTAGGGGGATTCACCGGGGAGCTGTTTTTT.

This clonotype showed up many times. The rearrangement joins TRBV13 to TRBJ2-3; D unresolved. CDR3 length: 13 residues. V was shortened by 3 bases and J by 6 bases, with 10 bases between the two germline ends. Germline CDR1 and CDR2: PRHDT and FYEKMQ (reference sequence). The CDR3 region is CASSFGSTDTQYF. The CDR3 nucleotides are TGTGCCAGCAGCTTTGGTTCCACGGATACGCAGTATTTT.

The V call is TRBV12-3 or TRBV12-4, the J call TRBJ2-3; D not resolved. This CDR3 region has 16 residues. V lost 5 bases and J 0 bases, leaving 15 bases between the germline ends. CDR3 amino acids: CASSPILQTSTDTQYF. Written as DNA, the CDR3 is TGTGCCAGCAGTCCCATCTTACAGACTAGCACAGATACGCAGTATTTT.

The chain combines TRBV7-9 with TRBJ1-2, with no clear D. Germline CDR1 and CDR2: SEHNR and FQNEAQ (reference sequence). The CDR3 has 16 residues. V was cut by 4 bases and J by 2 bases, with 17 bases left in between. This CDR3 is CASSWAGGMKNYGYTF. CDR3 sequence (DNA): TGTGCCAGCAGCTGGGCGGGTGGCATGAAGAACTATGGCTACACCTTC.

This clonotype was counted only a few times. The V call is TRBV7-2, the J call TRBJ2-1; 12 positions match TRBD2. The CDR3 is 16 amino acids. Trimming at V came to 6 bases and at J to 4 bases, leaving 7 bases not matched to a gene. Germline CDR1 is SGHTA and CDR2 is FQGNSA. The CDR3 DNA reads TGTGCCAGCAGTAAAAGACTAGCGGGGGCTTACAATGAGCAGTTCTTC. Protein: CASSKRLAGAYNEQFF.

The gene calls are TRBV12-3 or TRBV12-4 and TRBJ2-2; no clear D gene. Between the trimmed V and J ends, which lost 3 bases and 3 bases, there was a span of 8 bases. CDR3 length equals 14 residues. This chain's CDR3 is CASSFETYTGELFF. CDR3 nucleotide sequence: TGTGCCAGCAGTTTCGAGACTTACACCGGGGAGCTGTTTTTT.

The V gene is TRBV3-1, the J gene TRBJ1-2, with D possibly being TRBD1 (5 bases). The CDR3 totals 14 residues. The V and J ends lost 6 bases and 6 bases respectively, with 17 bases between them. CDR1 is LGHDT, CDR2 YNNKEL, per germline (reference sequence). The CDR3 reads CASRVQGVLHGYTF. CDR3 sequence (DNA): TGTGCCAGCAGGGTCCAGGGAGTGTTGCATGGCTACACCTTC.

This clonotype was observed at least ten times. Here the CDR3 reads CASNPTGGPPETQYF. The CDR3 DNA is TGTGCCAGCAATCCTACGGGGGGGCCCCCGGAGACCCAGTACTTC. The chain joins TRBV28 to TRBJ2-5; 8 bases map to TRBD2. J gave up 5 bases and V 7 bases, and 12 bases lay outside the gene matches. Germline-derived CDR1 and CDR2 are MDHEN and SYDVKM. This CDR3 comprises 15 residues.

This clonotype was detected ten times or more. The chain combines TRBV29-1 with TRBJ2-7; 11 nucleotides align to TRBD1. Germline V gene data show CDR1 as SQVTM and CDR2 as ANQGSEA. The CDR3 length is 15 residues. J lost 2 bases, V lost 3 bases, and 6 bases had no gene match. CDR3 amino acids: CSVDSGQGDTYEQYF. The CDR3 nucleotides are TGCAGCGTTGATTCGGGACAGGGGGACACCTACGAGCAGTACTTC.

This clonotype was observed a few times. The chain couples TRBV7-9 to TRBJ2-1; D remains ambiguous. Trimming cost V 2 bases and J 0 bases, with 5 bases left between them. This CDR3 is 14 amino acids long. Germline values: CDR1 SEHNR, CDR2 FQNEAQ (reference sequence). CDR3 loop: CASSLTSSYNEQFF. The DNA for the CDR3 is TGTGCCAGCAGCTTAACAAGCTCCTACAATGAGCAGTTCTTC.